This T cell receptor (beta chain) was retrieved from a study of blood T cell repertoires in COVID-19. Germline values: CDR1 SGHTS, CDR2 YDEGEE. Germline trimming cut 7 bases from V and 7 bases from J; bases unmatched to any gene: 5. This CDR3 has 12 residues. Clones were sequenced by immunoSEQ multiplex PCR, and TCRdb holds only the in-frame ones, with some missing. The table records about 210,000 clones, about 83% of them present only once. Sequenced material: peripheral blood. This clonotype was obtained from a man in his fifties with active or convalescent COVID-19. V usage is TRBV5-8 and J usage is TRBJ1-5; 7 positions agree with TRBD1. In DNA, the CDR3 is TGTGCCAGCGACAGGGCAACGCAGCCCCAGCATTTT. It encodes CASDRATQPQHF.